This TCR beta chain appears in the sequencing data of a study of blood T cell repertoires in COVID-19. Study-level information: Samples came from the United States, Italy and Spain, spanning acute and convalescent COVID-19.

In the source study's methods: Counts of nucleated cells, estimated from reference gene primer amplification, were obtained. Profiling relied on immunoSEQ multiplex PCR, and the TCRdb table lists in-frame clones only, not all of them. The V and J calls and clone size were taken over from that table, and D and trimming were inferred from the DNA. This table holds some 100,000 clones, approximately 80% found once. Deletions cut 7 bases from V and 4 bases from J, with 18 bases between. The germline gives CDR1 SGHRS, CDR2 YFSETQ. The CDR3 extends over 14 amino acids. The rearrangement joins TRBV5-1 to TRBJ2-7; weak D call: TRBD2 (6 bases). The sample comprised peripheral blood. The sequence came from a man aged 45 to 65 with active or convalescent COVID-19. This chain's CDR3 is CASREQARVYEQYF. In DNA form, the CDR3 reads TGCGCCAGCCGGGAGCAGGCCCGGGTGTACGAGCAGTACTTC.